The clone carrying this T cell receptor beta chain came up a few times. The V and J ends lost 5 bases and 6 bases, in that order; junction bases with no gene match: 6. The CDR3 loop spans 13 amino acids. This sample is drawn from a study of spatial heterogeneity in lung cancer. As for the study in general: Detection of beta-chain sequences consistently exceeded that of alpha-chain sequences. Every unique TCR and UMI combination, on average, appeared more than ten times in raw reads.

Single TCR cDNA molecules each had their own unique molecular identifier. MiXCR, run by TCRdb on the 5' RACE reads, gives a single entry per CDR3 protein. The data contain about 26,000 distinct CDR3 sequences, 4.5% to 7.5% of them seen just once; the ten biggest clones take up roughly 21%. Time point of the sample: blood at routine non-recurrence follow-up after resection. Researchers sequenced whole RNA taken from tumor, nontumor lung or frozen PBMC without sorting. This rearrangement joins TRBV12-3 or TRBV12-4 to TRBJ1-2, with 7 bases matching TRBD1. The sequence came from a male donor with early-stage non-small cell lung cancer. This sample comprised PBMCs, obtained at follow-up. This CDR3 reads CASSIWQGDGYTF. CDR3 coding DNA: TGTGCCAGCAGTATTTGGCAGGGGGATGGCTACACCTTC.